This T cell receptor (beta chain) came from a study of T cell repertoires in cytomegalovirus infection (dated by TCRdb to between 2018 and 2021). Notes on the research overall: Donor HLA type was relevant to the analysis, as public TCR beta signatures indicated carriage of CMV infection together with the matching HLA type.

The germline V gene sets CDR1 to SGHTA and CDR2 to FQGNSA. The CDR3 measures 16 amino acids from cysteine to phenylalanine. This entry keeps only the CDR3 DNA: 48 bases, framed from base 1. V and J lose 1 base and 0 bases, and a span of 9 bases separates them. This clonotype was recorded many times. What this receptor recognizes is not known. Per-base qualities were not stored, and no clone one base away is much larger. Study-wide findings and limitations: In both this cohort and an independent 352-donor cohort, the cumulative frequency of public TCR beta family members distinguished carriers of CMV infection plus the relevant HLA type. In the ex vivo response, HLA-C-restricted CMV-specific TCR beta clonotypes were dominant, and in two of eight donors the single most frequent clonotype came from this HLA-C-restricted group.

Sequencing used an Illumina HiSeq 1500. The raw public reads went through TCRdb reprocessing: fastp at Q25, MiXCR clone calling, in-frame beta chains kept. CDR3 protein sequences are deduplicated, and each keeps its most common genes and DNA. The sample data list 200,000 to 300,000 distinct CDR3 sequences, and over 9% of these were observed just once. Roughly 1.7% of the sample rests with the top ten. The source of this sequence is a human donor in good health (CMV status not recorded). Some clones in this sample may be carry-over from other donors' samples. Recombination joined TRBV7-2 with TRBJ1-4, with no confidently assigned D gene. Sequencing input: PBMCs. The CDR3: CASSLDIGATNEKLFF. The DNA reads TGTGCCAGCAGCTTAGATATTGGGGCAACTAATGAAAAACTGTTTTTT.